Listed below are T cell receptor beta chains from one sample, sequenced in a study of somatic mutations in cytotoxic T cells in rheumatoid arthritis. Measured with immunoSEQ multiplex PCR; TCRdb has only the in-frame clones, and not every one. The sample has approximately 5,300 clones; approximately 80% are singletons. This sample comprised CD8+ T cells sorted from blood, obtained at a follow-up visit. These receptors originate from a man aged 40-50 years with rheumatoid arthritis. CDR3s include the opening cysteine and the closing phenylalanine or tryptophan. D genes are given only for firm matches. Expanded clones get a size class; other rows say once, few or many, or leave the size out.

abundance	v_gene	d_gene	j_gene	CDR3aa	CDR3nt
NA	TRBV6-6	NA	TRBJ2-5	CASSYSRAQYF	TGTGCCAGCAGTTACAGCCGGGCCCAGTACTTC
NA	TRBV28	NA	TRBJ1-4	CASIEGKRREKLFF	TGTGCCAGCATCGAGGGGAAGAGGAGGGAAAAACTGTTTTTT
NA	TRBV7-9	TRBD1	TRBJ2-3	CASMGTASTDTQYF	TGTGCCAGCATGGGGACAGCTAGCACAGATACGCAGTATTTT
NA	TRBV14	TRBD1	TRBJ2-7	CASSQTGGTYEQYF	TGTGCCAGCAGCCAAACAGGGGGAACCTACGAGCAGTACTTC
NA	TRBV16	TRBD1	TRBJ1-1	CASSPSRGVVEAFF	TGTGCCAGCAGCCCGTCCAGGGGGGTGGTCGAAGCTTTCTTT
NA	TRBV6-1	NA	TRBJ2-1	CASNPIVGDYNEQFF	TGTGCCAGCAACCCGATCGTGGGGGACTACAATGAGCAGTTCTTC
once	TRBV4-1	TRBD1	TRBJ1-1	CASSQGQGATEAFF	TGCGCCAGCAGCCAAGGACAGGGGGCCACTGAAGCTTTCTTT
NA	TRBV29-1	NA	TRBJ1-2	CSVEWQRAYGYTF	TGCAGCGTTGAATGGCAGAGGGCATATGGCTACACCTTC
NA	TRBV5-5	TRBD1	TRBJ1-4	CASCPTGRTNEKLFF	TGTGCCAGCTGCCCGACAGGGCGAACTAATGAAAAACTGTTTTTT
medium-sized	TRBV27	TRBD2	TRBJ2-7	CASSLLGSGPTYEQYF	TGTGCCAGCAGTTTATTAGGTAGCGGGCCCACCTACGAGCAGTACTTC
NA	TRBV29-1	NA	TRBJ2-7	CSVEDQTTYEQYF	TGCAGCGTTGAAGATCAAACAACCTACGAGCAGTACTTC
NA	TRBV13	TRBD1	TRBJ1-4	CASSPRTGPNEKLFF	TGTGCCAGCAGCCCGCGGACAGGGCCCAATGAAAAACTGTTTTTT
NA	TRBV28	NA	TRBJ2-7	CASSFFAGQVDEQYF	TGTGCCAGCAGTTTCTTCGCGGGCCAGGTTGACGAGCAGTACTTC
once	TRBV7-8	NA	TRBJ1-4	CASSSRDTANEKLFF	TGTGCCAGCAGCTCCCGGGACACAGCTAATGAAAAACTGTTTTTC
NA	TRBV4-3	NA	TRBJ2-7	CASSQDLGYEQYF	TGCGCCAGCAGCCAAGATTTAGGGTACGAGCAGTACTTC
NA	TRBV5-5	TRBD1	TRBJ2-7	CASSGDETGVYKYEQYF	TGTGCCAGCAGCGGGGATGAGACAGGGGTTTATAAGTACGAGCAGTACTTC
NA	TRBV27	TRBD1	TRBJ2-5	CASSFPGQGGKTQYF	TGTGCCAGCAGTTTCCCCGGACAGGGGGGGAAGACCCAGTACTTC
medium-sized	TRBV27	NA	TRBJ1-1	CASSLRGSGSTEAFF	TGTGCCAGCAGTTTAAGGGGAAGCGGGAGCACTGAAGCTTTCTTT
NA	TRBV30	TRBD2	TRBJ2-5	CAWSVLRAGGETQYF	TGTGCCTGGAGTGTCCTCCGCGCGGGAGGGGAGACCCAGTACTTC
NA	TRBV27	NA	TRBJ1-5	CASSPGLSQPQHF	TGTGCCAGCAGTCCGGGACTCAGCCAGCCCCAGCATTTT
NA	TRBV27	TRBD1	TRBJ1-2	CASSRTGGSRGYTF	TGTGCCAGCAGTCGTACAGGGGGCTCTCGAGGCTACACCTTC
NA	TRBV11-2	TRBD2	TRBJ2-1	CASSVSGRREQFF	TGTGCCAGCAGCGTGAGCGGGAGGCGGGAGCAGTTCTTC
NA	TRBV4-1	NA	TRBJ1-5	CASSQGDWSSQPQHF	TGCGCCAGCAGCCAAGGAGATTGGTCTAGTCAGCCCCAGCATTTT
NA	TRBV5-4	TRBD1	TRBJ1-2	CASSPGTGDPFGTF	TGTGCCAGCAGCCCCGGGACAGGGGATCCGTTTGGCACCTTC
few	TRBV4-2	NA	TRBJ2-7	CASSQDLGGSDEQYF	TGTGCCAGCAGCCAAGATCTGGGCGGATCCGACGAGCAGTACTTC
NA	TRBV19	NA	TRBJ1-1	CASSIGGIGNAFF	TGTGCCAGTAGTATCGGGGGCATCGGTAACGCTTTCTTT
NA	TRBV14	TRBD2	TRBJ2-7	CASSQVAGFFYGQYF	TGTGCCAGCAGCCAGGTAGCGGGTTTCTTTTACGGGCAGTACTTC
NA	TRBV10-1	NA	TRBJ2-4	CASSGTAKNIQYF	TGCGCCAGCAGCGGGACAGCCAAAAACATTCAGTACTTC
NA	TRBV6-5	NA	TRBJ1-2	CASSYSSRGYGYTF	TGTGCCAGCAGTTACTCGAGCCGAGGCTATGGCTACACCTTC